The rows below give T cell receptor beta chains drawn from one sample of a study of T-cell memory formation after mild COVID-19. A single record per CDR3 protein comes from TCRdb applying MiXCR to the 5' RACE reads. The top ten clones hold 20% to 25% of a sample with about 350,000 distinct CDR3 sequences, approximately 13% of them seen once. Sequenced input: PBMCs or a T cell subset sorted from them (not recorded which). These receptors were obtained from a man aged 18 to 30 who had mild COVID-19 (a few samples of this study predate the infection). Cell type and time point are not known. The CDR3 runs from the conserved cysteine through the conserved F or W. Fields, in order: clone size, D gene, J gene, V gene, CDR3 protein. A D gene is named only where the DNA matches it firmly. A clone size is listed for some rows: how often the clone was seen (once, few, many), or a class if it is expanded.

clone size: .; D gene: .; J gene: TRBJ2-3; V gene: TRBV4-3; CDR3 protein: CASSQDGGTQYF
clone size: .; D gene: TRBD1; J gene: TRBJ2-5; V gene: TRBV20-1; CDR3 protein: CSAPGTDQETQYF
clone size: once; D gene: .; J gene: TRBJ1-3; V gene: TRBV5-1; CDR3 protein: CASGREIAGPGNTIYF
clone size: few; D gene: .; J gene: TRBJ1-1; V gene: TRBV6-2/TRBV6-3; CDR3 protein: CASSFRVANTEAFF
clone size: few; D gene: .; J gene: TRBJ2-2; V gene: TRBV5-1; CDR3 protein: CASSSGTTTGELFF
clone size: few; D gene: .; J gene: TRBJ2-2; V gene: TRBV19; CDR3 protein: CASSIAGAGIYTGELFF
clone size: .; D gene: TRBD1; J gene: TRBJ2-3; V gene: TRBV6-1; CDR3 protein: CASSAPGQVTDTQYF
clone size: .; D gene: .; J gene: TRBJ2-5; V gene: TRBV4-1; CDR3 protein: CASSHPGTKLAQETQYF
clone size: .; D gene: TRBD1; J gene: TRBJ2-3; V gene: TRBV5-5; CDR3 protein: CASSPRTGWDTQYF
clone size: few; D gene: .; J gene: TRBJ2-1; V gene: TRBV21-1; CDR3 protein: CASSKPGQGAAEQFF
clone size: .; D gene: .; J gene: TRBJ1-1; V gene: TRBV27; CDR3 protein: CASSSGQIYTESFF
clone size: few; D gene: .; J gene: TRBJ1-6; V gene: TRBV7-2; CDR3 protein: CASSLGTVNSPLHF
clone size: .; D gene: .; J gene: TRBJ2-1; V gene: TRBV11-2; CDR3 protein: CASRTVTSSYNEQFF
clone size: few; D gene: .; J gene: TRBJ2-3; V gene: TRBV11-1; CDR3 protein: CASSILQLDTQYF
clone size: few; D gene: TRBD1; J gene: TRBJ2-2; V gene: TRBV5-1; CDR3 protein: CASSPGTVIATGELFF
clone size: .; D gene: TRBD1; J gene: TRBJ1-5; V gene: TRBV7-2; CDR3 protein: CASSSRGRGQPQQF
clone size: .; D gene: .; J gene: TRBJ2-4; V gene: TRBV7-2; CDR3 protein: CASSLGTAKNIQYF
clone size: .; D gene: .; J gene: TRBJ2-7; V gene: TRBV4-3; CDR3 protein: CASSQEVLDSYYEQYF
clone size: few; D gene: TRBD2; J gene: TRBJ2-3; V gene: TRBV5-6; CDR3 protein: CASSPYSGGPTQYF
clone size: .; D gene: TRBD1; J gene: TRBJ1-1; V gene: TRBV6-2/TRBV6-3; CDR3 protein: CASSYPRQGRFRTEAFF
clone size: few; D gene: TRBD1; J gene: TRBJ2-5; V gene: TRBV7-6; CDR3 protein: CASSLAHRDREGETQYF
clone size: .; D gene: .; J gene: TRBJ1-3; V gene: TRBV18; CDR3 protein: CASSPGGPRSGNTIYF
clone size: few; D gene: .; J gene: TRBJ1-2; V gene: TRBV4-3; CDR3 protein: CASSQIRARYEEGYTF
clone size: .; D gene: .; J gene: TRBJ1-2; V gene: TRBV5-1; CDR3 protein: CASAAEGYGYTF
clone size: .; D gene: .; J gene: TRBJ2-7; V gene: TRBV5-6; CDR3 protein: CASSPAGVYEQYF
clone size: .; D gene: .; J gene: TRBJ2-2; V gene: TRBV28; CDR3 protein: CASSLQRSYGELFF
clone size: .; D gene: .; J gene: TRBJ2-7; V gene: TRBV4-1; CDR3 protein: CASSQGLGEWDEQYF
clone size: few; D gene: .; J gene: TRBJ2-1; V gene: TRBV27; CDR3 protein: CASSLSPGMAYEQFF
clone size: few; D gene: .; J gene: TRBJ1-4; V gene: TRBV5-1; CDR3 protein: CASSLGTVNEKLFF
clone size: .; D gene: .; J gene: TRBJ1-1; V gene: TRBV19; CDR3 protein: CATQPFETHAEAFF
clone size: .; D gene: TRBD1; J gene: TRBJ1-2; V gene: TRBV5-5; CDR3 protein: CASSAGGTYGYTF
clone size: .; D gene: TRBD1; J gene: TRBJ1-1; V gene: TRBV4-3; CDR3 protein: CASSQGAGTGNTEAFF
clone size: many; D gene: .; J gene: TRBJ2-5; V gene: TRBV12-3/TRBV12-4; CDR3 protein: CASRSGPTRTQYF
clone size: .; D gene: .; J gene: TRBJ2-1; V gene: TRBV27; CDR3 protein: CASSPRTLSNEQFF
clone size: .; D gene: .; J gene: TRBJ2-5; V gene: TRBV27; CDR3 protein: CASSLGMGMGETQYF
clone size: .; D gene: TRBD1; J gene: TRBJ1-1; V gene: TRBV4-1; CDR3 protein: CASSQAQHTRDRGGEAFF
clone size: many; D gene: .; J gene: TRBJ2-5; V gene: TRBV5-1; CDR3 protein: CASRRSQTQETQYF
clone size: few; D gene: TRBD1; J gene: TRBJ1-1; V gene: TRBV5-1; CDR3 protein: CASQLPGQGSPAFF
clone size: .; D gene: TRBD1; J gene: TRBJ1-1; V gene: TRBV5-1; CDR3 protein: CAGATGPNTEAFF
clone size: .; D gene: .; J gene: TRBJ1-3; V gene: TRBV10-3; CDR3 protein: CATGGPSGNTIYF
clone size: few; D gene: .; J gene: TRBJ2-3; V gene: TRBV6-2/TRBV6-3; CDR3 protein: CASTNWDTQYF
clone size: .; D gene: .; J gene: TRBJ1-3; V gene: TRBV4-3; CDR3 protein: CASSQDGRGGSGNTIYF
clone size: .; D gene: TRBD1; J gene: TRBJ2-1; V gene: TRBV5-1; CDR3 protein: CASSLGGQPSYNEQFF
clone size: .; D gene: .; J gene: TRBJ1-4; V gene: TRBV4-3; CDR3 protein: CASSPQGNEKLFF
clone size: .; D gene: .; J gene: TRBJ2-7; V gene: TRBV20-1; CDR3 protein: CSARNSYEQYF
clone size: .; D gene: .; J gene: TRBJ2-7; V gene: TRBV3-1; CDR3 protein: CASSQEGVDEQYF
clone size: .; D gene: TRBD2; J gene: TRBJ2-7; V gene: TRBV7-2; CDR3 protein: CASSHRLAGNSYEQYF
clone size: few; D gene: TRBD1; J gene: TRBJ2-4; V gene: TRBV10-1; CDR3 protein: CASSLQGENIQYF
clone size: .; D gene: .; J gene: TRBJ2-7; V gene: TRBV27; CDR3 protein: CASSSGVNYEQYF
clone size: .; D gene: .; J gene: TRBJ2-7; V gene: TRBV6-5; CDR3 protein: CASSYTVNSYEQYF